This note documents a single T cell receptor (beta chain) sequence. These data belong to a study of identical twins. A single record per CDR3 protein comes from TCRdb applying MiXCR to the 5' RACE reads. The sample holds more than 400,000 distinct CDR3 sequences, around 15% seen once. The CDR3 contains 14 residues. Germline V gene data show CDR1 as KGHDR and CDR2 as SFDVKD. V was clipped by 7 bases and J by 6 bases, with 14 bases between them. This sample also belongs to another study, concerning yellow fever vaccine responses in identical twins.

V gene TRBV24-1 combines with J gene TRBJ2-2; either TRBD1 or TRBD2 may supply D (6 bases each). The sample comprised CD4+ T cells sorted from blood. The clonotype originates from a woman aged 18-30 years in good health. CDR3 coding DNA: TGTGCCACCAGAAAGGACGGGGGCCCCGGGGAGCTGTTTTTT. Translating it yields CATRKDGGPGELFF.